This T cell receptor beta chain was documented in a study of cytomegalovirus exposure and HLA in healthy donors (dated by TCRdb to about 2017). About the investigation overall: An earlier analysis of roughly 570 of the donors reported 250 to 300 Gb of sequence data and around 110 million unique TCR beta sequences obtained from some 170 million T cells. An early release covering roughly 640 HLA-typed donors comprised 250 to 350 gigabases of sequencing data and 85 million or so unique TCR sequences. Of the 300 to 500 genotyped donors, roughly 80% were placed in the genetic ancestry cluster associated with self-reported Caucasian donors. The study aimed to test whether cataloging public T cell receptors could reveal signatures of past pathogen exposure. Using immunosequencing, the study profiled T cell repertoires from about 620 subjects and related those repertoires to cytomegalovirus serostatus. Along with the roughly 700-subject first cohort, a separate validation cohort of over 90 different subjects was used. High-throughput TCR immunosequencing, statistical association of individual TCRs with disease status, and machine learning were combined to predict cytomegalovirus infection status. In a later analysis, previously published TCR beta repertoires from some 640 donors were re-analyzed and high-resolution HLA genotyping was added so that TCR occurrence patterns could be studied. In the later analysis, no new phenotypic data were used to find candidate immune exposures; instead, reliance was placed on TCR beta sequences and their occurrence across donors. An earlier analysis of some 500 of the donors applied high-throughput TCR beta sequencing to assess whether each TCR beta V gene segment acted as functional or pseudogenic. Donor age, sex, ethnicity and CMV serostatus were compiled together with the repertoire data. A later genetic analysis took genome-wide SNP genotypes for about 55% of the 666 donors and used that subset as a discovery cohort. All discovery cohort repertoires had been generated on a single sequencing platform. HLA typing included class I and class II loci at four-digit resolution. Typing coverage varied by locus: roughly 629-640 donors for A, B, C, DRB1 and DQB1; 522 for DQA1; around 570 for DPA1; roughly 470 for DPB1. Because of strong linkage in the cohort, five DR-DQ haplotypes were treated as single units for association and clustering. Across approximately 400 genotyped donors of the cohort, an average of 235,054 unique TCR beta nucleotide sequences per donor were sequenced, and approximately 19% of those sequences were non-productive.

The protocol used for the library was the immunoSEQ multiplex PCR assay. The multiplex PCR relied on a mix of 60 forward primers for TCR Vbeta segments and 13 reverse primers for TCR Jbeta segments. Amplification of the CDR3 region of rearranged TCR beta genes was performed with a multiplex PCR assay on genomic DNA. On the Illumina HiSeq System, the amplified TCR beta libraries were sequenced as 87-base-pair reads. Concerning the study's data processing: In a later analysis, around 80 million unique TCR beta chains were counted across the approximately 640 repertoires, and roughly 9.9 million of these chains were shared by at least two donors. Raw reads were error-corrected and collapsed into unique sequences with a nearest-neighbor algorithm that merged closely related sequences to remove PCR and sequencing errors. To assign V, D and J gene segments, CDR3 sequences were aligned to IMGT reference sequences. For a sequence to be retained, at least a six-nucleotide match to both a V gene segment and a J gene segment was required. A rearrangement counted as productive if the CDR3 had no stop codons and remained in frame with V and J, and every other rearrangement counted as non-productive. CDR3 was defined by IMGT convention, running from the second conserved V-encoded cysteine to the conserved J-encoded phenylalanine. In an earlier analysis of roughly 610 of the donors, sequences lacking an unambiguous match to a single V gene segment were excluded. In an earlier analysis of around 590 of the donors, a V segment was called functional when productive rearrangements were above 56.7%, and segregating when the standard deviation between donors exceeded 5%. A statistical classification framework was developed to diagnose cytomegalovirus status using the catalog of TCR beta chain sequences. In a later analysis, V and J genes were assigned by comparing TCR nucleotide sequences against IMGT/GENE-DB human TR gene sequences. Using the TCRdist pipeline, a later analysis assigned CDR3 sequences along with most-parsimonious VDJ recombination scenarios. A later analysis defined each TCR beta chain by its CDR3 amino acid sequence plus V-gene family, and excluded reads lacking a unique V-gene family. As a way to deal with suspected cross-contamination and a sequencing artifact, a later analysis dropped approximately 570 nucleotide sequences that were highly shared and had low generation probability. In a later analysis, a clonal expansion index was calculated for each public chain from normalized within-repertoire ranks of inferred template counts. In a later analysis, generation probabilities were computed using a VDJ recombination model fitted to out-of-frame rearrangements, and the results were checked against IGoR. In a later analysis, hypergeometric tests were used to score TCR-TCR, TCR-HLA and TCR-CMV co-occurrence, with a repertoire-size bias correction applied to TCR pairs. False discovery rates were estimated in a later analysis by permuting HLA or CMV assignments 20 times. In a later analysis, co-occurring TCRs were grouped with DBSCAN, and TCRdist sequence similarity was added when clustering was performed within HLA-allele-positive subsets. Repertoires with fewer than 30,000 or more than 120,000 public chains, plus five repertoires with anomalous nucleotide sharing, were excluded from co-occurrence clustering. Imported from immuneACCESS, the table was reduced by TCRdb to in-frame sequences with V and J called. These copies leave out some clones; in studies compared against another copy, an unresolved V gene accounts for under half, and the cause of the remainder is not known. V, J and clone size are those of that table, while D and trimming were read from the DNA. Across this sample there are about 130,000 clones, with around 83% seen only once. 2.5% to 3.5% of the sample belongs to the ten largest clones.

The cohort was made up of 650 to 700 healthy bone marrow donors. At the time of sampling, all cohort members were nominally healthy, though unrecorded immune exposures were likely present. The donor was CMV seropositive and belonged to the group of some 290 seropositive cohort members. Each donor provided a peripheral blood sample, and peripheral blood mononuclear cells were used for TCR beta sequencing. Genomic DNA extraction from the blood cell samples was performed with the Qiagen DNeasy Blood Extraction Kit. What the authors observed across the whole study: Because counts were too low, some 16 rarely observed V segments, including chromosome 9 orphons, were excluded from the earlier analysis of about 500 of the donors. In a later analysis, HLA-associated TCR beta chains were found to be more clonally expanded and to have lower generation probabilities than equally common non-associated chains. The sequencing pipeline was judged likely to have produced a cluster of highly shared sequence variants as a technical artifact. In an earlier analysis of about 550 of the donors, most TCR beta V segments were observed in productive rearrangements about 87% or about 30% of the time, broadly matching IMGT annotations. Most CMV-associated TCR beta chains appeared to be HLA-restricted in a later analysis, and the HLA associations seemed to be driven largely by CMV exposure. Immune exposure information for the cohort was limited to CMV serostatus. Some IMGT-functional V segments, including TRBV6-2 and TRBV6-3, could not be distinguished by the 87-base-pair reads and were therefore excluded. When HLA alleles, especially DR and DQ, strongly co-occurred, attributing TCR associations to individual alleles was difficult. Only TCR beta chains were sequenced in this cohort, and the absence of alpha or paired-chain data limited detectable features. Sequencing depth was assumed to be roughly uniform across donors in the presence/absence analyses, though that assumption may not hold. In a later genetic analysis, a missense DCLRE1C variant was associated with V-gene and J-gene trimming of TCR beta chains, and the association was replicated in an independent cohort. Linkage disequilibrium might explain the correlated functional status among segregating V segments, but an unknown experimental factor could not be ruled out. According to a later analysis, parvovirus B19, influenza, CMV and Epstein-Barr virus appeared linked to several top co-occurrence clusters. HLA typing was unavailable for some donors at each locus, so association tests used only the typed subset. In vitro tests confirmed that a few of the cytomegalovirus-associated TCR beta chains recognize cytomegalovirus antigens. A further reported finding was that TCR beta sequences accurately predicted the HLA-A and HLA-B alleles for most subjects in the first cohort. A later analysis found that TCR association rates varied across HLA loci, with DRB1 alleles showing the most associated TCRs and HLA-C alleles the fewest. At a false discovery rate of 0.05, a later analysis linked 15,000 to 20,000 TCR beta sequences to specific HLA alleles. Across donors, most TCR sequences were observed very rarely, whereas some public TCRs were present in many individuals. In a later genetic analysis, fewer N-insertions in productive TCRs were reported among donors in an Asian-associated ancestry cluster than the approximately 670-donor mean. The study gave a list of 150 to 200 TCR beta chains associated with cytomegalovirus. Cytomegalovirus status was reported to be diagnosed by the classifier with high specificity and sensitivity in both the original and validation cohorts. The authors suggested that the approach could potentially be generalized to other disease states and immunological phenotypes.

In the case of this clone: Its antigen is not yet known. Base qualities were left out, and no much larger clone turns up one base away.

The CDR3 measures 16 amino acids from cysteine to phenylalanine. The entry retains the CDR3 DNA only, 48 bases that are in frame from base 1. As encoded in the germline V gene (reference sequence), CDR1 is SEHNR while CDR2 is FQNEAQ. The junction shows trimming of 5 bases on V and 4 bases on J, and the gene matches do not reach 10 bases of it. Material for sequencing was PBMCs. The rearrangement combines TRBV7-9 with TRBJ2-1; 8 middle bases align to TRBD2. This clonotype originated in a woman under 30 in good health and CMV-seropositive. CDR3 loop: CASSPRRGGFYNEQFF. The DNA reads as follows: TGTGCCAGCAGCCCCCGGCGCGGGGGGTTTTACAATGAGCAGTTCTTC.